The sequence of this T cell receptor (beta chain) was determined in a study of blood T cell repertoires in COVID-19. Study details: Spain, Italy and the United States supplied samples that represented acute and convalescent COVID-19. T cells, B-cell-depleted T cells, or PBMCs provided the cDNA or gDNA that served as material.

Details on this clone: Other DNA variants within this sample encode the same CDR3.

Methods used by the authors: Estimation of nucleated cell counts relied on the amplification of reference gene primers. TCRdb keeps only in-frame clones here, not all; method: immunoSEQ multiplex PCR. V and J calls and clone size come straight from that table; D and trimming were deduced from the DNA. The sample has some 250,000 clones, approximately 80% seen once; the top ten hold around 4%. J gave up 3 bases and V 7 bases, and 10 bases lay outside the gene matches. The CDR3 has 15 residues. Per germline, CDR1 LNHDA and CDR2 SQIVND (reference sequence). This TCR was sampled from a man aged 55 to 70 with acute or convalescent COVID-19. This chain joins TRBV19 and TRBJ1-2, with TRBD1 identical over 8 bases. The sequenced material came from peripheral blood. CDR3 bases: TGTGCCAGTACCAAAAGGGGACAGGACTACTATGGCTACACCTTC. It translates to CASTKRGQDYYGYTF.